This T cell receptor beta chain was profiled in a study of cytomegalovirus exposure and HLA in healthy donors. Study-wide points: It was taken for granted in presence/absence analyses that sequencing depth across donors was roughly uniform. In a later analysis, compared with equally common non-associated chains, HLA-associated beta chains were more expanded. Versus the roughly 690-donor mean, an Asian-associated ancestry cluster reportedly showed fewer N-insertions in a later analysis. In all likelihood, a cluster of highly shared sequence variants was a sequencing artifact.

With 60 Vbeta and 13 Jbeta primers, the PCR was carried out. The method was immunoSEQ multiplex PCR; TCRdb's version includes in-frame clones alone and lacks a portion of them. The sample contains about 160,000 clones, about 80% of which appear only once. This CDR3 is built from 16 residues. Germline assignment: CDR1 SGHAT and CDR2 FQNNGV. The V segment lost 1 base and the J segment 2 bases; nucleotides outside the gene matches: 4. Of note for this clone: The antigen is not known.

This clonotype was sampled from a man aged 18-30 years in good health and CMV-seropositive. The chain combines TRBV11-2 with TRBJ2-1; 8 nucleotides match TRBD2. Sequencing input: PBMCs. CDR3 amino acids: CASSLASGRTYNEQFF. CDR3 nucleotide sequence: TGTGCCAGCAGCTTAGCCAGCGGGAGAACCTACAATGAGCAGTTCTTC.